These 12 T cell receptor beta chains were sequenced from one sample in a study of blood T cells in healthy people across ages. Then a second PCR, running roughly 7 to 11 cycles, was carried out with a sample-barcoded 5' primer and a J-beta primer mix. TCRdb ran MiXCR on the 5' RACE reads and lists one entry per CDR3 protein. Of about 1 million distinct CDR3 sequences in the sample, under 55% are singletons; the top ten hold approximately 20%. Sequenced input: blood. These TCRs come from a woman aged 60-75 years in good health.

The genes are TRBV4-1 and TRBJ2-3; D is undetermined. In germline, CDR1 is MGHRA, CDR2 YSYEKL. The CDR3 is 14 residues long. V was trimmed by 5 bases and J by 2 bases, leaving 11 bases between them. The CDR3, as DNA: TGCGCCAGCAGCTACCAACCTGACACAGATACGCAGTATTTT. This encodes CASSYQPDTDTQYF.

This clonotype was counted between two and nine times. V gene TRBV5-6 combines with J gene TRBJ2-3; the D call may be TRBD1 or TRBD2 (5 bases each). CDR3 length: 17 residues. Germline CDR1 SGHDT, CDR2 YYEEEE. The V gene lost 0 bases and the J gene lost 1 base, with 15 bases spanning the gap. For the CDR3, the DNA is TGTGCCAGCAGCTTGGAGAGGGGCCCTTGGGGCACAGATACGCAGTATTTT. Translating it yields CASSLERGPWGTDTQYF.

The rearrangement links TRBV7-9 to TRBJ2-7, with D possibly being TRBD1 (6 bases). The CDR3 is made up of 15 amino acids. The germline V and J ends were trimmed by 7 bases and 7 bases, with 23 bases remaining between them. Germline lookup yields CDR1 SEHNR and CDR2 FQNEAQ (reference sequence). The DNA of the CDR3 is TGTGCCAGCATCCCGGACAGTTGGAGGTCAAATGAGCAGTACTTC. It encodes CASIPDSWRSNEQYF.

In this sample, this clonotype turned up many times. The gene calls are TRBV7-2 and TRBJ2-3; D might be TRBD1 (6 bases). Germline V CDR1 and CDR2: SGHTA, FQGNSA. There are 16 residues in the CDR3. Deletions cut 1 base from V and 1 base from J, with 12 bases between. CDR3 coding DNA: TGTGCCAGCAGCTTAGTCTCGGCAGGGGGCACAGATACGCAGTATTTT. This translates into CASSLVSAGGTDTQYF.

This clonotype was seen at least ten times. The CDR3 here is CSVGGQGQSTEAFF. In DNA, the CDR3 is TGCAGCGTTGGGGGGCAAGGCCAGTCGACTGAAGCTTTCTTT. This sequence joins TRBV29-1 and TRBJ1-1; D is possibly TRBD1 (6 bases). This CDR3 contains 14 residues. The germline V gene encodes CDR1 SQVTM and CDR2 ANQGSEA. V was clipped by 4 bases and J by 5 bases, with 17 bases between them.

The chain joins TRBV7-9 to TRBJ2-7; unclear D gene. Trimming took 5 bases from V and 3 from J, leaving 14 bases between them. The CDR3 loop spans 14 amino acids. Germline V gene data show CDR1 as SEHNR and CDR2 as FQNEAQ (reference sequence). CDR3 nucleotide sequence: TGTGCCAGCAGCCACCGAGATACCGACTACGAGCAGTACTTC. It yields the protein CASSHRDTDYEQYF.

The chain links TRBV13 to TRBJ1-6; perhaps TRBD1 as D (6 bases). This CDR3 is 15 amino acids long. The ends were cut back, 8 bases at V and 10 bases at J, with 21 bases in the middle. Germline CDR1 and CDR2: PRHDT and FYEKMQ (reference sequence). The CDR3 DNA follows: TGTGCCAGCCTTCAGGGGTCAAAAGGAATCTCACCCCTCCACTTT. It codes for CASLQGSKGISPLHF.

This clonotype was seen a few times. The chain joins TRBV5-1 to TRBJ2-1, with 7 bases identical to TRBD2. The germline V gene has CDR1 SGHRS and CDR2 YFSETQ. The CDR3 is 17 amino acids. Germline trimming cut 4 bases from V and 2 bases from J; bases unmatched to any gene: 12. CDR3 loop: CASSRAGTKPPYNEQFF. The DNA for the CDR3 is TGCGCCAGCAGCAGGGCCGGGACTAAACCCCCCTACAATGAGCAGTTCTTC. The variable domain in full, with the rest retrieved from reference TRBV5-1 and TRBJ2-1, is KAGVTQTPRYLIKTRGQQVTLSCSPISGHRSVSWYQQTPGQGLQFLFEYFSETQRNKGNFPGRFSGRQFSNSRSEMNVSTLELGDSALYLCASSRAGTKPPYNEQFFGPGTRLTVL.

This clonotype showed up just once. CDR3 sequence: CSTPFRTGYGYTF. CDR3 coding DNA: TGCAGCACACCCTTCCGGACAGGGTATGGCTACACCTTC. This chain joins TRBV20-1 and TRBJ1-2; TRBD1 matches 8 bases. CDR1 DFQATT and CDR2 SNEGSKA come from the germline V gene (reference sequence). This CDR3 has 13 residues.

The chain combines TRBV25-1 with TRBJ2-1; the D is unclear. The CDR3 is 15 amino acids. Deletions cut 2 bases from V and 0 bases from J, with 8 bases between. Germline values: CDR1 MGHDK, CDR2 SYGVNS. CDR3 in amino acids: CASSERASSYNEQFF. The CDR3 DNA reads as TGTGCCAGCAGTGAACGGGCCAGCTCCTACAATGAGCAGTTCTTC. Based on the CDR3 plus reference TRBV25-1 and TRBJ2-1, the full variable domain is EADIYQTPRYLVIGTGKKITLECSQTMGHDKMYWYQQDPGMELHLIHYSYGVNSTEKGDLSSESTVSRIRTEHFPLTLESARPSHTSQYLCASSERASSYNEQFFGPGTRLTVL.

V gene TRBV5-1 combines with J gene TRBJ2-7, with 8 positions matching TRBD1. Germline CDR1 reads SGHRS; CDR2 reads YFSETQ. Trimming removed 0 bases from V and 2 bases from J; junction bases left unmatched: 10. The CDR3 runs 17 residues. CDR3 bases: TGCGCCAGCAGCTTGGAGGCAGGGGGCATCTTACCCTACGAGCAGTACTTC. Protein: CASSLEAGGILPYEQYF. Supplemented by reference TRBV5-1 and TRBJ2-7, the full variable domain reads KAGVTQTPRYLIKTRGQQVTLSCSPISGHRSVSWYQQTPGQGLQFLFEYFSETQRNKGNFPGRFSGRQFSNSRSEMNVSTLELGDSALYLCASSLEAGGILPYEQYFGPGTRLTVT.

The V gene is TRBV6-1, the J gene TRBJ2-7, with no clear D. Trimming took off 10 bases at V and 2 bases at J, with 21 bases between the two ends. Per the germline V gene, CDR1 is MNHNS and CDR2 is SASEGT. The CDR3 loop spans 15 amino acids. CDR3 coding DNA: TGTGCCAACACCCACCGATTCCTTGGTGCCTACGAGCAGTACTTC. Its protein is CANTHRFLGAYEQYF.